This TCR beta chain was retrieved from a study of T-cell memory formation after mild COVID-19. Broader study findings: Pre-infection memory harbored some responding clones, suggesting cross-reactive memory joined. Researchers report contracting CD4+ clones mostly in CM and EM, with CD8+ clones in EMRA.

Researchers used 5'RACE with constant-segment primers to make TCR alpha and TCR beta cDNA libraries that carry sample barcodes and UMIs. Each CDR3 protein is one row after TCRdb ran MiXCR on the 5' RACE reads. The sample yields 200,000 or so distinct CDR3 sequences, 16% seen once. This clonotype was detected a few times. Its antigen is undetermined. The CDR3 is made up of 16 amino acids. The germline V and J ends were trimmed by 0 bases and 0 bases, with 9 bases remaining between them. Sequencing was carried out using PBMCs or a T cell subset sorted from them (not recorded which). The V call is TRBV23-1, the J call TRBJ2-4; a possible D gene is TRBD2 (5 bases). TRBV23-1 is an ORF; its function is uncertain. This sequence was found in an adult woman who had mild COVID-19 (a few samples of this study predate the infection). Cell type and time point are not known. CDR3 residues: CASSQSREVAKNIQYF. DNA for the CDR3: TGCGCCAGCAGTCAATCCCGGGAAGTAGCCAAAAACATTCAGTACTTC.